Below, 21 T cell receptor beta chains from the same sample are listed, as sequenced in a study of cytomegalovirus exposure and HLA in healthy donors. PCR used 60 Vbeta primers and 13 Jbeta primers. Sequenced by immunoSEQ multiplex PCR; TCRdb stores in-frame clones only, minus some. The sample includes some 85,000 clones, roughly 79% of them seen just once. The sequenced sample consisted of PBMCs. The receptors were gathered from a male donor in good health and CMV-seronegative.

The chain employs TRBV19 and TRBJ1-5, with D perhaps matching TRBD1 (6 bases). CDR1 is LNHDA, CDR2 SQIVND, per germline (reference sequence). V was shortened by 5 bases and J by 5 bases, with 13 bases between the two germline ends. The CDR3 runs 14 residues. CDR3 residues: CASSVDRGDQPQHF. CDR3 nucleotides: TGTGCCAGTAGTGTGGACAGAGGGGATCAGCCCCAGCATTTT.

The chain couples TRBV18 to TRBJ2-7, with TRBD1 as a possible D gene (6 bases). There are 14 residues in the CDR3. V was pared by 3 bases and J by 1 base, with 10 bases between. Looked up from germline, CDR1 is KGHSH and CDR2 is LQKENI. Here the CDR3 reads CASSPRQDSYEQYF. In nucleotides, the CDR3 is TGTGCCAGCTCACCTAGACAGGATTCCTACGAGCAGTACTTC.

The chain employs TRBV13 and TRBJ2-7; a weak D match, TRBD1 (6 bases). The germline V and J ends were trimmed by 5 bases and 6 bases, with 11 bases remaining between them. The CDR3 spans 12 residues. Germline lookup yields CDR1 PRHDT and CDR2 FYEKMQ (reference sequence). The CDR3 here is CASSPQGLEQYF. The CDR3 DNA reads as TGTGCCAGCAGCCCACAGGGTCTCGAGCAGTACTTC.

V is TRBV6-6 and J is TRBJ1-2; D gene unclear. The V gene's germline CDR1 is MNHNY and CDR2 SVGAGI (reference sequence). The CDR3 contains 14 residues. The V and J ends lost 6 bases and 8 bases respectively, with 19 bases between them. This chain's CDR3 is CASSRGEPHRGYTF. In DNA, the CDR3 is TGTGCCAGCAGCCGCGGGGAGCCCCATAGGGGCTACACCTTC.

This chain links TRBV28 with TRBJ1-2; 8 nucleotides match TRBD1. This CDR3 comprises 14 residues. V gave up 3 bases and J gave up 7 bases; unmatched junction bases: 7. Germline-derived CDR1 and CDR2 are MDHEN and SYDVKM. The CDR3 nucleotides read TGTGCCAGCAGTTTCCTCGGACAGGGAAGTGGCTACACCTTC. Translation: CASSFLGQGSGYTF.

This sequence joins TRBV5-6 and TRBJ2-6; no definite D call. The V and J ends lost 4 bases and 1 base respectively, with 9 bases between them. The CDR3 is 15 residues long. CDR1 is SGHDT and CDR2 is YYEEEE in the germline V gene. This CDR3 is CASSQQRSGANVLTF. In DNA form, the CDR3 reads TGTGCCAGCAGCCAACAGAGATCTGGGGCCAACGTCCTGACTTTC.

V usage is TRBV4-3 and J usage is TRBJ1-5; D is undetermined. Germline V gene sequence: CDR1 LGHNA, CDR2 YSLEER. This CDR3 contains 14 residues. V was clipped by 1 base and J by 4 bases, with 8 bases between them. The CDR3 here is CASSQVGDNQPQHF. The CDR3 nucleotides read TGCGCCAGCAGCCAAGTCGGGGATAATCAGCCCCAGCATTTT.

V is TRBV28 and J is TRBJ1-2; TRBD1 is a possible D gene (6 bases). Trimming removed 5 bases from V and 7 bases from J, with 14 bases in between. The CDR3 consists of 13 residues. Per the germline V gene, CDR1 is MDHEN and CDR2 is SYDVKM. CDR3 nucleotides: TGTGCCAGCAGTCAGGGGACTAGAGGTGGCTACACCTTC. This codes for CASSQGTRGGYTF.

V usage is TRBV6-5 and J usage is TRBJ2-7; tentative D call: TRBD2 (6 bases). Trimming shortened V by 10 bases and J by 1 base, and 11 bases separated the two germline ends. Per the germline V gene, CDR1 is MNHEY and CDR2 is SVGAGI. CDR3 length: 12 residues. CDR3 protein: CATSGRSYEQYF. Here the CDR3 DNA reads TGTGCCACCTCTGGGAGGTCCTACGAGCAGTACTTC.

V usage is TRBV7-2 and J usage is TRBJ1-1; no definite D call. Germline CDR1 and CDR2: SGHTA and FQGNSA. This CDR3 spans 16 amino acids. V lost 5 bases, J lost 1 base, and 17 bases lay in between. CDR3 residues: CASSIPLGGSNTEAFF. The CDR3 DNA follows: TGTGCCAGCAGCATCCCGCTTGGCGGTTCGAACACTGAAGCTTTCTTT.

The chain employs TRBV7-7 and TRBJ2-5; TRBD2 aligns across 8 bases. With V trimmed by 0 bases and J by 3 bases, 3 bases remained unmatched. The CDR3 consists of 15 residues. CDR1 is SSHAT and CDR2 is FNYEAQ in the germline V gene (reference sequence). In DNA, the CDR3 is TGTGCCAGCAGCTTAGCCCCGGGGGGGAAAGAGACCCAGTACTTC. Its protein is CASSLAPGGKETQYF.

This clone has only a few counts. This chain uses TRBV9 with TRBJ2-2; possibly TRBD1 for D (6 bases). Looked up from germline, CDR1 is SGDLS and CDR2 is YYNGEE. V was shortened by 1 base and J by 7 bases, with 14 bases between the two germline ends. This CDR3 has 15 amino acids. The CDR3 here is CASSVTPGAVGELFF. The CDR3 nucleotides are TGTGCCAGCAGCGTAACCCCAGGGGCGGTCGGGGAGCTGTTTTTT.

The V gene is TRBV7-6, the J gene TRBJ2-3, with 11 bases identical to TRBD2. J lost 5 bases, V lost 0 bases, and 4 bases had no gene match. Germline V gene sequence: CDR1 SGHVS, CDR2 FNYEAQ. The CDR3 runs 16 residues. CDR3 sequence reads: CASSLASGGAEDTQYF. The CDR3 nucleotides are TGTGCCAGCAGCTTAGCTAGCGGGGGGGCCGAAGATACGCAGTATTTT.

This chain uses TRBV2 with TRBJ1-2, with 8 bases aligning to TRBD1. The germline V gene encodes CDR1 SNHLY and CDR2 FYNNEI. The CDR3 covers 16 residues. J gave up 4 bases and V 2 bases, and 9 bases lay outside the gene matches. In DNA, the CDR3 is TGTGCCAGCAGTGAAACGAGGACAGGGCGCCTCTATGGCTACACCTTC. It encodes CASSETRTGRLYGYTF.

This clone was detected a few times. The genes are TRBV2 and TRBJ2-5; no definite D call. CDR1 is SNHLY, CDR2 FYNNEI, per germline. This CDR3 contains 12 residues. With 5 bases removed from V and 3 bases from J, the gap between germline ends came to 7 bases. DNA of the CDR3: TGTGCCAGCAGTTCACTCAAAGAGACCCAGTACTTC. Amino acid sequence: CASSSLKETQYF.

This rearrangement joins TRBV7-2 to TRBJ2-7; D gene unclear. Germline values: CDR1 SGHTA, CDR2 FQGNSA. The V end was cut by 6 bases, the J end by 0 bases, with 15 bases between. CDR3 size: 15 residues. The CDR3 DNA reads as TGTGCCAGCAGTTGGCAACCCTCCGTCTCCTACGAGCAGTACTTC. As protein: CASSWQPSVSYEQYF.

This clone has only a few counts. This chain joins TRBV19 and TRBJ1-1; D is uncertain. Per the germline V gene, CDR1 is LNHDA and CDR2 is SQIVND (reference sequence). V lost 7 bases and J lost 2, with 5 bases in between. The CDR3 runs 11 residues. The CDR3 sequence is CASTENTEAFF. The CDR3 DNA reads as TGTGCCAGTACAGAAAACACTGAAGCTTTCTTT.

The chain uses TRBV10-1 and TRBJ1-2; D unresolved. Germline V gene lookup returns CDR1 WNHNN and CDR2 SYGVQD (reference sequence). The length of the CDR3 is 15 residues. Deletions cut 2 bases from V and 0 bases from J, with 10 bases between. The CDR3 coding sequence is TGCGCCAGCAGTGAGCTCAGAAAACCTAACTATGGCTACACCTTC. The encoded protein is CASSELRKPNYGYTF.

The J gene is TRBJ1-5, the V gene TRBV4-1, with no clear D. Trimming left V 0 bases short and J 4 bases short, with 10 bases between. Germline V CDR1 and CDR2: MGHRA, YSYEKL. The CDR3 loop spans 15 amino acids. Here the CDR3 reads CASSQDEQFNQPQHF. CDR3 DNA sequence: TGCGCCAGCAGCCAAGATGAACAGTTTAATCAGCCCCAGCATTTT.

Concerning this clone: One end of the junction is discordant with germline, which a read error may explain. The chain links TRBV4-1 to TRBJ1-1, with D unclear. The germline V gene has CDR1 MGHRA and CDR2 YSYEKL. The CDR3 length is 12 residues. DNA for the CDR3: TGCGCCAGCAGCCGCTCTGGGCACGGTCGCACCTTT. Translating gives CASSRSGHGRTF.

This clone was recorded only once. Here the CDR3 reads CASSLDRGGLTETQYF. The CDR3 region has the DNA TGTGCCAGCAGCTTGGATCGGGGGGGCCTCACCGAGACCCAGTACTTC. The gene calls are TRBV5-4 and TRBJ2-5, with 8 bases lining up with TRBD2. Germline CDR1 reads SGHNT; CDR2 reads YYREEE (reference sequence). J was trimmed by 5 bases and V by 0 bases; bases with no gene match: 9. The CDR3 totals 16 residues.